This T cell receptor beta chain was captured by sequencing in a study of shared clonotypes between healthy human individuals. Findings of the study overall: Represented diversity, genetic and exposure-history alike, was limited by few donors. Memory subsets generally showed lower estimated richness than naive subsets.

Remarks on this clone: Its antigen is unidentified.

Here immunoSEQ multiplex PCR was the method, and the copy in TCRdb shows in-frame clones only, minus some. Of around 2,000,000 clones listed, about 95% are singletons. The germline gives CDR1 SNHLY, CDR2 FYNNEI. The ends lost 4 bases at V and 0 bases at J; junction bases unmatched: 7. The CDR3 runs to 17 residues. CD45RO-negative, CCR7-selected cells formed the naive CD8 fraction, which excluded terminally differentiated effector memory CD45RA+ cells. This clonotype was sampled from a man aged 18-30 years in good health. What was sequenced was naive CD8+ T cells sorted from blood. The rearrangement links TRBV2 to TRBJ2-2, with 8 bases lining up with TRBD2. Here the CDR3 reads CASSVQTSGANTGELFF. CDR3 DNA sequence: TGTGCCAGCAGTGTGCAAACTAGCGGCGCGAACACCGGGGAGCTGTTTTTT.